This entry concerns a single T cell receptor (beta chain). Antigen specificity is unknown. The data were taken from a study of T cells after yellow fever vaccination. CDR1 and CDR2 from the germline V gene are MNHNS and SASEGT. This CDR3 comprises 16 residues. V lost 5 bases and J 2 bases, leaving 17 bases between the germline ends. The 5'RACE template-switching step produced TCR cDNA and added a universal primer site and UMIs. One entry per CDR3 protein, called by TCRdb with MiXCR from the 5' RACE reads. This sample has hundreds of thousands of distinct CDR3 sequences, with 13% found just once. Study results and limitations: The study noted that FACS-sorted repertoires could contain abundant clonotypes contaminating from the bulk population. Boosting was followed by the reappearance of most primary-vaccination clones (about 97% CD4, under 90% CD8). Overlap between CD4 and CD8 compartments was detected for a small share of clonotypes.

This specimen was PBMCs, taken on the day of the yellow fever booster vaccination. V usage is TRBV6-1 and J usage is TRBJ2-3; D is tentatively TRBD1 or TRBD2 (5 bases each). The sequence came from a man under 40 who received the YFV17D yellow fever vaccine. CDR3 sequence: CASSPGTLGNTDTQYF. The CDR3 nucleotides are TGTGCCAGCAGTCCCGGGACCCTTGGTAACACAGATACGCAGTATTTT.